A selection of T cell receptor beta chains follows, all from one sample in a study of T cells in Graves' hyperthyroidism and ophthalmopathy. TCRdb re-derived calls from the multiplex PCR reads in MiXCR, one entry per CDR3 protein. The sample lists around 520,000 distinct CDR3 sequences; 24% were seen once. Sequenced material: blood. The receptor set was obtained from a woman between 25 and 40 years old with Graves' ophthalmopathy. CDR3s include the opening cysteine and the closing phenylalanine or tryptophan. The order of the fields is CDR3 protein, CDR3 DNA, clone size, CDR3 length, J gene, V gene, D gene. A D gene is named only where the DNA matches it firmly. Rows give clone size only sometimes, using once, few, many, or a class for an expanded clone.

CASSLGLRELFF | TGTGCCAGCAGCTTAGGGCTCCGGGAGCTGTTTTTT | many | 12 | TRBJ2-2 | TRBV11-2 | NA
CSANRPDTEAFF | TGCAGTGCTAACAGGCCGGACACTGAAGCTTTCTTT | NA | 12 | TRBJ1-1 | TRBV20-1 | NA
CASSPGSGGRHEQYF | TGTGCCAGCAGCCCGGGTAGCGGGGGTCGCCACGAGCAGTACTTC | few | 15 | TRBJ2-7 | TRBV28 | TRBD2
CASSTRSGGYTF | TGTGCCAGCAGTACTCGATCAGGGGGCTACACCTTC | few | 12 | TRBJ1-2 | TRBV12-3/TRBV12-4 | NA
CAWTRSKELFF | TGTGCCTGGACACGCTCGAAGGAGCTGTTTTTT | NA | 11 | TRBJ2-2 | TRBV30 | NA
CSAREDWQGETQYF | TGCAGTGCTAGAGAAGACTGGCAAGGGGAGACCCAGTACTTC | NA | 14 | TRBJ2-5 | TRBV20-1 | NA
CASSAGANQPQHF | TGTGCCAGCAGCGCAGGGGCCAATCAGCCCCAGCATTTT | many | 13 | TRBJ1-5 | TRBV12-3/TRBV12-4 | NA
CASSGTGMGVLTF | TGTGCCAGCAGCGGGACAGGGATGGGGGTCCTGACTTTC | NA | 13 | TRBJ2-6 | TRBV6-1 | TRBD1
CASSFEVVGNQPQHF | TGTGCCAGCAGTTTTGAGGTAGTGGGGAATCAGCCCCAGCATTTT | many | 15 | TRBJ1-5 | TRBV28 | NA
CASSLGVQGYTF | TGTGCCAGCAGCCTCGGCGTCCAGGGCTACACCTTC | few | 12 | TRBJ1-2 | TRBV7-9 | NA
CASRPYRGGYTF | TGTGCCAGCAGGCCATACAGGGGCGGCTACACCTTC | many | 12 | TRBJ1-2 | TRBV25-1 | TRBD1
CAISDHPAGTGPYGYTF | TGTGCCATCAGTGACCACCCCGCCGGGACAGGGCCATATGGCTACACCTTC | few | 17 | TRBJ1-2 | TRBV10-3 | TRBD1
CASSEASGYQETQYF | TGTGCCAGCAGTGAAGCTAGCGGGTACCAAGAGACCCAGTACTTC | NA | 15 | TRBJ2-5 | TRBV6-1 | TRBD2
CASSLTLAGRETQYF | TGTGCCAGCAGCTTAACACTAGCGGGACGGGAGACCCAGTACTTC | NA | 15 | TRBJ2-5 | TRBV7-8 | TRBD2
CASSYSLGGPTDTQYF | TGTGCCAGCAGTTACTCTCTGGGGGGGCCCACAGATACGCAGTATTTT | few | 16 | TRBJ2-3 | TRBV6-2/TRBV6-3 | NA
CASHGTGVAFSNQPQHF | TGTGCCAGCCACGGGACAGGGGTGGCATTTAGCAATCAGCCCCAGCATTTT | many | 17 | TRBJ1-5 | TRBV28 | TRBD1